This paragraph reports one T cell receptor beta chain. The target antigen is unknown. Patients sequenced had flow cytometry evidence of CD8+CD57+ cell expansion. The data were obtained in a study of CD8+CD57+ T cells in acquired aplastic anemia. Study-wide context: DNA from sorted CD4+ and CD8+ cells averaged around 3.5 ug. Overall study results and limits: Patients and controls shared 25 to 30 CD8+ CDR3 sequences.

The use of genomic DNA as template underpinned the TCR beta VDJ and CDR3 profiling. From the reads, TCRdb called clonotypes with MiXCR, one entry per CDR3 protein. The sample records 150,000 or so distinct CDR3 sequences, around half being singletons. V trimming: 7 bases; J trimming: 6 bases; junction bases outside the gene matches: 6. The CDR3 has 15 amino acids. CDR1 is LNHDA and CDR2 is SQIVND in the germline V gene (reference sequence). J is TRBJ2-1 and V is TRBV19, with 13 bases fitting TRBD2. The sequence was obtained from a human donor with aplastic anemia. Sequencing was performed on sorted CD4+, CD8+, or CD8+CD57+ T cells (not recorded which) from PBMCs. In nucleotides, the CDR3 is TGTGCCAGTACCCAACTAGCGGGGGGGCTCAATGAGCAGTTCTTC. Residues: CASTQLAGGLNEQFF. Based on the CDR3 plus reference TRBV19 and TRBJ2-1, the full variable domain is DGGITQSPKYLFRKEGQNVTLSCEQNLNHDAMYWYRQDPGQGLRLIYYSQIVNDFQKGDIAEGYSVSREKKESFPLTVTSAQKNPTAFYLCASTQLAGGLNEQFFGPGTRLTVL.